This entry lists 24 T cell receptor beta chains sequenced from one sample in a study of shared clonotypes between healthy human individuals. The assay was immunoSEQ multiplex PCR, and TCRdb's table has in-frame clones only and misses some. Counted here are fewer than 850,000 clones, around 96% occurring once; the ten biggest clones make up under 0.25%. CD8 cells classed as naive were CD45RO-negative and positively selected for CCR7, excluding terminally differentiated effector memory CD45RA+ cells. Sequenced: naive CD8+ T cells sorted from blood. The receptors were gathered from a man aged 30-40 years in good health.

The chain couples TRBV11-2 to TRBJ2-7; no clear D. CDR3 length: 14 residues. In germline, CDR1 is SGHAT, CDR2 FQNNGV. The V end lost 1 base, the J end lost 2 bases, and 9 bases lay between the germline ends. Here the CDR3 DNA reads TGTGCCAGCAGCTTAGTTTCGCAGACCTACGAGCAGTACTTC. Protein product: CASSLVSQTYEQYF.

The rearrangement links TRBV27 to TRBJ1-1; no firm D call. This CDR3 is built from 14 residues. Trimming shortened V by 3 bases and J by 4 bases, and 12 bases separated the two germline ends. Germline V lookup: CDR1 MNHEY, CDR2 SMNVEV (reference sequence). Written as DNA, the CDR3 is TGTGCCAGCAGTTTTGGCGTCTGGAGCACTGAAGCTTTCTTT. Protein: CASSFGVWSTEAFF.

V and J are TRBV18 and TRBJ2-5, with D possibly TRBD1 on 5 matching bases. CDR3 size: 13 residues. Trimming removed 4 bases at V and 5 bases at J, with 11 bases between. Germline V CDR1 and CDR2: KGHSH, LQKENI. The CDR3 reads CASSQDTFETQYF. CDR3 in DNA: TGTGCCAGCTCACAGGACACCTTCGAGACCCAGTACTTC.

This clone has only one observation. CDR3 in amino acids: CASSLATGPRWGYTF. The CDR3 region has the DNA TGTGCCAGCAGCTTGGCTACGGGACCGCGATGGGGCTACACCTTC. The chain carries TRBV5-6 and TRBJ1-2; a weak D match, TRBD1 (5 bases). In germline, CDR1 is SGHDT, CDR2 YYEEEE. V was shortened by 0 bases and J by 8 bases, with 17 bases between the two germline ends. The CDR3 sequence is 15 residues long. Full variable domain (remainder filled in from reference TRBV5-6 and TRBJ1-2): DAGVTQSPTHLIKTRGQQVTLRCSPKSGHDTVSWYQQALGQGPQFIFQYYEEEERQRGNFPDRFSGHQFPNYSSELNVNALLLGDSALYLCASSLATGPRWGYTFGSGTRLTVV.

The gene calls are TRBV7-9 and TRBJ2-1; 8 nucleotides align to TRBD2. The CDR3 covers 13 residues. Trimming at V came to 5 bases and at J to 6 bases, leaving 3 bases not matched to a gene. From germline, CDR1 is SEHNR and CDR2 FQNEAQ (reference sequence). DNA for the CDR3: TGTGCCAGCAGCCCGGGACTAGTCAATGAGCAGTTCTTC. Translating gives CASSPGLVNEQFF.

This rearrangement joins TRBV5-6 to TRBJ2-7, with unresolved D. Looked up from germline, CDR1 is SGHDT and CDR2 is YYEEEE. This CDR3 spans 12 amino acids. With 3 bases removed from V and 4 bases from J, the gap between germline ends came to 8 bases. Here the CDR3 DNA reads TGTGCCAGCAGCTCGATGGAATACGAGCAGTACTTC. This codes for CASSSMEYEQYF.

The chain links TRBV7-9 to TRBJ2-1; TRBD2 agrees at 14 bases. Looked up from germline, CDR1 is SEHNR and CDR2 is FQNEAQ (reference sequence). The CDR3 contains 15 residues. The ends lost 4 bases at V and 15 bases at J; junction bases unmatched: 11. CDR3 bases: TGTGCCAGCAGCTCCGAGACTAGCGGGAGGGGAGCGGTGTTCTTC. It yields the protein CASSSETSGRGAVFF.

For this clone: In the same sample, other DNA sequences code for this CDR3. The V and J genes are TRBV5-1 and TRBJ1-5; D not certain. Deletions cut 0 bases from V and 4 bases from J, with 5 bases between. CDR1 and CDR2 (germline): SGHRS, YFSETQ. The length of the CDR3 is 13 residues. For the CDR3, the DNA is TGCGCCAGCAGCTTGGACGGGAATCAGCCCCAGCATTTT. This codes for CASSLDGNQPQHF.

The gene calls are TRBV28 and TRBJ2-3; D is unclear. Trimming stripped 6 bases from V and 2 bases from J, with 9 bases between. This CDR3 has 13 residues. CDR1 is MDHEN and CDR2 is SYDVKM in the germline V gene. Here the CDR3 reads CASRSYPTDTQYF. The CDR3 region has the DNA TGTGCCAGCAGGTCCTACCCCACAGATACGCAGTATTTT.

The chain combines TRBV11-2 with TRBJ2-1, with D perhaps TRBD2 (5 bases). CDR1 and CDR2 from the germline V gene are SGHAT and FQNNGV. There are 15 residues in the CDR3. V shed 0 bases and J shed 4 bases, with 10 bases lying between them. CDR3 sequence (DNA): TGTGCCAGCAGCTTAGACCGGGGTCTATACAATGAGCAGTTCTTC. Protein: CASSLDRGLYNEQFF.

The V gene is TRBV5-6, the J gene TRBJ2-3, with D hard to call. The germline V gene encodes CDR1 SGHDT and CDR2 YYEEEE. Deletions cut 4 bases from V and 4 bases from J, with 16 bases between. This CDR3 comprises 15 residues. CDR3 DNA: TGTGCCAGCAGCCGAACCAAATTCGGTGCAGATACGCAGTATTTT. This sequence encodes CASSRTKFGADTQYF. The full variable domain, completed using reference TRBV5-6 and TRBJ2-3, is DAGVTQSPTHLIKTRGQQVTLRCSPKSGHDTVSWYQQALGQGPQFIFQYYEEEERQRGNFPDRFSGHQFPNYSSELNVNALLLGDSALYLCASSRTKFGADTQYFGPGTRLTVL.

V is TRBV27 and J is TRBJ1-1, with TRBD1 identical over 11 bases. V lost 1 base, J lost 2 bases, and 3 bases stayed unmatched. This CDR3 region has 16 residues. Germline CDR1 reads MNHEY; CDR2 reads SMNVEV (reference sequence). The CDR3 DNA is TGTGCCAGCAGTTTATTTGGACAGGGGGCAAACACTGAAGCTTTCTTT. Protein product: CASSLFGQGANTEAFF.

With regard to this clone: The same CDR3 arises from other DNA sequences in this sample as well. This sequence joins TRBV27 and TRBJ2-7; TRBD2 is a possible D gene (5 bases). Germline V gives CDR1 MNHEY, CDR2 SMNVEV (reference sequence). V was trimmed by 2 bases and J by 1 base, leaving 6 bases between them. The CDR3 extends over 13 amino acids. This chain's CDR3 is CASSLRTSYEQYF. As DNA, the CDR3 is TGTGCCAGCAGTTTACGGACTTCCTACGAGCAGTACTTC.

V and J are TRBV6-1 and TRBJ2-3, with 8 nucleotides matching TRBD2. The V gene end was trimmed by 3 bases and the J gene end by 4 bases; junction bases not matched to a gene: 3. Looked up from germline, CDR1 is MNHNS and CDR2 is SASEGT. CDR3 length equals 14 residues. CDR3 sequence: CASSEKRESDTQYF. The CDR3 DNA reads as TGTGCCAGCAGTGAGAAGCGGGAGTCAGATACGCAGTATTTT.

CDR3 nucleotides: TGCGCCAGCAGGAGGGGACTAGCGGGAGTTGAGACCCAGTACTTC. Protein sequence: CASRRGLAGVETQYF. The chain has TRBV10-2 and TRBJ2-5; 14 nucleotides align to TRBD2. This CDR3 has 15 residues. Germline V gene lookup returns CDR1 WSHSY and CDR2 SAAADI. V lost 6 bases and J lost 5; bases outside the gene matches: 5.

This chain links TRBV9 with TRBJ2-1, with D perhaps TRBD2 (5 bases). The V gene lost 4 bases and the J gene lost 8 bases, with 16 bases spanning the gap. The CDR3 loop spans 14 amino acids. Looked up from germline, CDR1 is SGDLS and CDR2 is YYNGEE. Here the CDR3 reads CASSSPDFFYEQFF. The DNA of the CDR3 is TGTGCCAGCAGCTCGCCGGACTTTTTCTATGAGCAGTTCTTC. Full variable domain (missing parts from reference TRBV9 and TRBJ2-1): DSGVTQTPKHLITATGQRVTLRCSPRSGDLSVYWYQQSLDQGLQFLIQYYNGEERAKGNILERFSAQQFPDLHSELNLSSLELGDSALYFCASSSPDFFYEQFFGPGTRLTVL.

V usage is TRBV28 and J usage is TRBJ2-2, with 10 bases identical to TRBD2. With V trimmed by 4 bases and J by 2 bases, 4 bases remained unmatched. CDR3 length: 16 residues. Germline V gives CDR1 MDHEN, CDR2 SYDVKM. The CDR3 coding sequence is TGTGCCAGCAGTTCGATACTAGCGGGAAACACCGGGGAGCTGTTTTTT. This codes for CASSSILAGNTGELFF.

The V call is TRBV7-8, the J call TRBJ1-5; D remains unclear. The CDR3 loop spans 15 amino acids. Trimming took off 5 bases at V and 4 bases at J, with 15 bases between the two ends. CDR1 and CDR2 (germline): SGHVS, FQNEAQ. CDR3 DNA sequence: TGTGCCAGCAGCGCCCGGCGGGATCCTAATCAGCCCCAGCATTTT. This encodes CASSARRDPNQPQHF. The variable domain in full, with the rest retrieved from reference TRBV7-8 and TRBJ1-5, is GAGVSQSPRYKVAKRGQDVALRCDPISGHVSLFWYQQALGQGPEFLTYFQNEAQLDKSGLPSDRFFAERPEGSVSTLKIQRTQQEDSAVYLCASSARRDPNQPQHFGDGTRLSIL.

In the case of this clone: Other DNA sequences in the same sample also yield this CDR3. This rearrangement joins TRBV18 to TRBJ2-7, with D possibly TRBD1 on 5 matching bases. Trimming pared 0 bases from V and 4 bases from J, leaving 7 bases between. Germline V gene sequence: CDR1 KGHSH, CDR2 LQKENI. The CDR3 contains 13 residues. Here the CDR3 reads CASSPPAGYEQYF. CDR3 in DNA: TGTGCCAGCTCACCACCCGCAGGGTACGAGCAGTACTTC.

The chain carries TRBV5-1 and TRBJ1-2, with a possible D match to TRBD1 (5 bases). Germline CDR1 reads SGHRS; CDR2 reads YFSETQ. Trimming cost V 4 bases and J 6 bases, with 19 bases left between them. The CDR3 consists of 15 residues. The CDR3 loop reads CASSPWNGGLDGYTF. The CDR3 DNA follows: TGCGCCAGCAGCCCCTGGAATGGGGGACTTGATGGCTACACCTTC.

The V call is TRBV11-2, the J call TRBJ1-3, with TRBD1 as a possible D gene (6 bases). The CDR3 has 14 residues. Trimming stripped 7 bases from V and 9 bases from J, with 19 bases between. Germline V gene lookup returns CDR1 SGHAT and CDR2 FQNNGV. In nucleotides, the CDR3 is TGTGCCAGCACCCAGACAGGCATAATGGGCACCATATATTTT. Protein sequence: CASTQTGIMGTIYF.

V and J are TRBV7-3 and TRBJ1-1; no definite D call. The CDR3 runs 16 residues. Germline-derived CDR1 and CDR2 are SGHTA and FQGTGA. The germline V and J ends were trimmed by 5 bases and 2 bases, with 18 bases remaining between them. The CDR3 here is CASSPIIFRFNTEAFF. CDR3 bases: TGTGCCAGCAGCCCGATTATTTTCCGATTCAACACTGAAGCTTTCTTT.

The rearrangement joins TRBV9 to TRBJ2-2; tentatively, D is TRBD1 (6 bases). V was cut by 4 bases and J by 0 bases, with 10 bases left in between. This CDR3 spans 15 amino acids. Germline values: CDR1 SGDLS, CDR2 YYNGEE. In DNA, the CDR3 is TGTGCCAGCAGCTATACAGGGACGAACACCGGGGAGCTGTTTTTT. Amino acid sequence: CASSYTGTNTGELFF.

This chain connects TRBV5-6 to TRBJ2-6; D perhaps matches TRBD2 (6 bases). The CDR3 runs 18 residues. Trimming removed 5 bases from V and 0 bases from J, with 18 bases in between. Germline V gene sequence: CDR1 SGHDT, CDR2 YYEEEE. CDR3 DNA sequence: TGTGCCAGCAGTTGGGAATTGGGGGGAGCCTCTGGGGCCAACGTCCTGACTTTC. Translating gives CASSWELGGASGANVLTF.